Included here is one T cell receptor (beta chain) sequence, with context. Many counts were recorded for this clonotype. This clone's antigen is unknown. An end of the junction does not agree with germline; a read error may underlie this. From the cysteine up to the phenylalanine, the CDR3 has a length of 16 residues. The read is trimmed to its CDR3 DNA, 48 bases read in frame from base 1. The germline V gene (reference sequence) provides CDR1 SGHAT and CDR2 FQDESV. This sample is drawn from a study of T-cell reconstitution after alpha-beta-depleted transplantation in children (dated by TCRdb to about 2016). Describing the broader study: Using TCR repertoire profiling, the study quantitatively followed how T-cell immune reconstitution unfolded in children after TCRalphabeta/CD19-depleted allogeneic hematopoietic cell transplantation.

The investigation overall reported the following: Apparently early alphabetaT-cell count recovery about two months after transplant reportedly relied on only several hundred rapidly expanded clones derived from non-depleted graft cells. In some patients, the high TCRbeta diversity seen at day 60 was put down to recipient T cells and intrathymic progenitors that had survived conditioning. The frequencies of hyperexpanded clones fell over the following months, and after one year, T-cell counts and TCRbeta diversity were mostly attributed to newly produced T cells.

Library method: PCR. Sequenced using an Illumina HiSeq 2500. To normalize quantification of the TCRbeta repertoire, the TCR libraries were built with molecular barcoding that relied on unique molecular identifiers. TCRdb ran its own pipeline on the public reads, namely fastp trimming at Q25 and MiXCR clone calling, and kept in-frame beta chains. Every distinct CDR3 protein forms one entry, paired with its most common genes and DNA. The sample table holds some 200,000 distinct CDR3 sequences, of which roughly 6% were seen once. Together, the top ten hold about 4.3% of the sample. The treatment or condition label, read with the paper, signifies: allogeneic hematopoietic cell transplantation with graft depleted of TCRalphabeta T cells and CD19 B cells. The transplant recipients were children given TCRalphabeta/CD19-depleted allogeneic hematopoietic cell grafts.

The receptor was derived from a girl in the first two years of life with combined immunodeficiency, due to receive a stem cell transplant. This material consisted of PBMCs, taken before TCRalphabeta/CD19-depleted stem cell transplant. The chain employs TRBV11-1 and TRBJ2-1, with the identity of the D gene unclear. The CDR3 corresponds to CATSLDPESSYNEQFF. The sequenced DNA is TGTGCCACCAGCTTAGATCCAGAGAGCTCCTACAATGAGCAGTTCTTC.